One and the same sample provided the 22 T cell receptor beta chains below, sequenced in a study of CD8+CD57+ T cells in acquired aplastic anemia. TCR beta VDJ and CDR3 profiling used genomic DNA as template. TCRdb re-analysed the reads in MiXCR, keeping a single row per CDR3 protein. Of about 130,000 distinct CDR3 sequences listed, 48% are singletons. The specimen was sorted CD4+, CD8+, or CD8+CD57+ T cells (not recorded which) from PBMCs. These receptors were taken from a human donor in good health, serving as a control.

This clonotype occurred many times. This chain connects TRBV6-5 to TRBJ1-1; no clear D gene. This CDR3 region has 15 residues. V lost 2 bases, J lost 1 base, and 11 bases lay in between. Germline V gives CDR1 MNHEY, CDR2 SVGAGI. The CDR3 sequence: CASSYGQVTNTEAFF. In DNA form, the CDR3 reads TGTGCCAGCAGTTACGGGCAGGTGACGAACACTGAAGCTTTCTTT.

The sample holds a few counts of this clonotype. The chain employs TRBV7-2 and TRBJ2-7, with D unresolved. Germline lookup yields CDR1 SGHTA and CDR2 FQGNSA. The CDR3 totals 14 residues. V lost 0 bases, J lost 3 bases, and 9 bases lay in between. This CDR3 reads CASSLADPGYEQYF. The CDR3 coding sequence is TGTGCCAGCAGCTTAGCGGATCCGGGCTACGAGCAGTACTTC.

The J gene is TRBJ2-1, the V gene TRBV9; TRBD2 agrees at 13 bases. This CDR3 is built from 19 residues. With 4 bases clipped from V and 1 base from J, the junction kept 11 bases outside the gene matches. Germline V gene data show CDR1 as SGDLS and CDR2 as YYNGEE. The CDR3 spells CASSMGRTSGSFSYNEQFF. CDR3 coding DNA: TGTGCCAGCAGCATGGGACGGACTAGCGGGAGTTTTTCCTACAATGAGCAGTTCTTC. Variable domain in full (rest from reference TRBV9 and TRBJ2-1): DSGVTQTPKHLITATGQRVTLRCSPRSGDLSVYWYQQSLDQGLQFLIQYYNGEERAKGNILERFSAQQFPDLHSELNLSSLELGDSALYFCASSMGRTSGSFSYNEQFFGPGTRLTVL.

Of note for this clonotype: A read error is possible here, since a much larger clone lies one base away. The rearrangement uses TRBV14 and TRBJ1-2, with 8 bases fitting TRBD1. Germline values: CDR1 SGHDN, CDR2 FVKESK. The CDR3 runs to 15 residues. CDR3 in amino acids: CASSQRTGFSYGHTF. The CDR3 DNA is TGTGCCAGCAGCCAAAGGACAGGGTTCTCCTATGGCCACACCTTC.

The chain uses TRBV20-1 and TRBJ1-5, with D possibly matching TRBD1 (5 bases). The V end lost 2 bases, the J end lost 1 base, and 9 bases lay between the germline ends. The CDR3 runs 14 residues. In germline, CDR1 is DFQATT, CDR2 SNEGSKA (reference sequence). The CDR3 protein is CSARPGGSNQPQHF. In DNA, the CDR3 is TGCAGTGCTAGACCGGGGGGAAGCAATCAGCCCCAGCATTTT.

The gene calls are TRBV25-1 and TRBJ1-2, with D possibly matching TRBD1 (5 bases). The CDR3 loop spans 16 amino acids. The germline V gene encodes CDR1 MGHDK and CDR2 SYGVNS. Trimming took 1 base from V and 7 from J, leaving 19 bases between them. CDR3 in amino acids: CASSESAQVFTRGYTF. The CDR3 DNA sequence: TGTGCCAGCAGTGAATCCGCACAGGTTTTCACCCGTGGCTACACCTTC.

DNA for the CDR3: TGTGCCAGTAGCCACGGACAGTATAGCAATCAGCCCCAGCATTTT. Amino acid sequence: CASSHGQYSNQPQHF. The rearrangement joins TRBV19 to TRBJ1-5; weak D call: TRBD1 (6 bases). Trimming pared 6 bases from V and 0 bases from J, leaving 12 bases between. CDR3 length: 15 amino acids. Germline CDR1 reads LNHDA; CDR2 reads SQIVND (reference sequence).

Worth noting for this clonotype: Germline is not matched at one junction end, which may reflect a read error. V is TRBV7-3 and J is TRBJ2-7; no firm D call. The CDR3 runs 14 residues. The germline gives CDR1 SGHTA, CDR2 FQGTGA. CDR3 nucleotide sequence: TGCGCCAGCAGCTTAGGTGGTAGGGCGGACGGGCAGTACTTC. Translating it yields CASSLGGRADGQYF. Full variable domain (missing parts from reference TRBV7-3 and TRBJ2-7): GAGVSQTPSNKVTEKGKYVELRCDPISGHTALYWYRQSLGQGPEFLIYFQGTGAADDSGLPNDRFFAVRPEGSVSTLKIQRTERGDSAVYLCASSLGGRADGQYFGPGTRLTVT.

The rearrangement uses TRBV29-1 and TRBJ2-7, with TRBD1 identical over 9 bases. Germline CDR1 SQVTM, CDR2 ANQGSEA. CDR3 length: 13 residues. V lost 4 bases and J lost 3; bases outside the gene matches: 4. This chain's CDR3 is CSVARQGDYEQYF. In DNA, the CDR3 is TGCAGCGTTGCACGACAGGGGGACTACGAGCAGTACTTC.

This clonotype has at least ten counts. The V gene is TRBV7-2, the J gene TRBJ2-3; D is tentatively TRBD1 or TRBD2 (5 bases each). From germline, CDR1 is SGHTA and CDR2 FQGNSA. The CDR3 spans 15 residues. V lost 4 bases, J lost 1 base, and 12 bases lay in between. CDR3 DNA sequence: TGTGCCAGCAGCTCTTTCGGGACGGGCACAGATACGCAGTATTTT. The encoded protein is CASSSFGTGTDTQYF.

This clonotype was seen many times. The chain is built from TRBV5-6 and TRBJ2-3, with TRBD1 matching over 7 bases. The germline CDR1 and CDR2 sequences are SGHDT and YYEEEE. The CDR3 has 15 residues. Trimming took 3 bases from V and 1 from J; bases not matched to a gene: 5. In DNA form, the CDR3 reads TGTGCCAGCAGCTCAACAGGGGCCCGCACAGATACGCAGTATTTT. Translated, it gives CASSSTGARTDTQYF.

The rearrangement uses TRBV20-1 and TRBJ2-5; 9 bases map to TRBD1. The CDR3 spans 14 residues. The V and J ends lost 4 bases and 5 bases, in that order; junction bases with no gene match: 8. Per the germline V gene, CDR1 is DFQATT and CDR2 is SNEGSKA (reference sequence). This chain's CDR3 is CSATRTGVGETQYF. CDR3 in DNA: TGCAGTGCTACTCGGACAGGGGTAGGGGAGACCCAGTACTTC.

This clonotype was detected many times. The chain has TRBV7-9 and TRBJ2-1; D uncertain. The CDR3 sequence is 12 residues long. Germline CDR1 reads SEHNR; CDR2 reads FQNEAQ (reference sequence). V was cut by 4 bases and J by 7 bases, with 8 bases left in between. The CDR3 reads CASSSPKNEQFF. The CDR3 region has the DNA TGTGCCAGCAGCTCACCGAAGAATGAGCAGTTCTTC.

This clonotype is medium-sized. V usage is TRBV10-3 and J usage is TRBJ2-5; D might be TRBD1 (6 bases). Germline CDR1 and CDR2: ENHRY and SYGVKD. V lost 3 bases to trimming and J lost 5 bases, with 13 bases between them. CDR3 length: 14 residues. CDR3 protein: CAISDSQGLETQYF. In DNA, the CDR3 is TGTGCCATCAGTGACTCTCAGGGGCTGGAGACCCAGTACTTC.

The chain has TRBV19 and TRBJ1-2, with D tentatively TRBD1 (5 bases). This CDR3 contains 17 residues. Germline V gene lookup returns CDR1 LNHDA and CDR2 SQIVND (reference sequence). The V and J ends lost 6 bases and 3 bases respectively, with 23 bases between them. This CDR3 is CASRIAAGSRWDYGYTF. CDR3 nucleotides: TGTGCCAGTAGAATCGCGGCAGGGAGTCGGTGGGACTATGGCTACACCTTC.

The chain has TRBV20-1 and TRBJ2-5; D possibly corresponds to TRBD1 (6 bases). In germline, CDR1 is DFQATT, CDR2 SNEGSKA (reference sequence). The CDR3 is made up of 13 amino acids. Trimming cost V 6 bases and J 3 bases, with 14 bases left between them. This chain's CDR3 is CSAGADAEETQYF. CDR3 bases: TGCAGTGCGGGGGCCGACGCCGAAGAGACCCAGTACTTC.

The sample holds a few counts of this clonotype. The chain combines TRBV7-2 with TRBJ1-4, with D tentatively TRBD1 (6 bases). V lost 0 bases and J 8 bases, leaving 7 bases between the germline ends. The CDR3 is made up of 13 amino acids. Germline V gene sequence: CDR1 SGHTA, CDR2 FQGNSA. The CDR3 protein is CASSLARGEKLFF. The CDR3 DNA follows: TGTGCCAGCAGCTTAGCAAGGGGGGAAAAACTGTTTTTT.

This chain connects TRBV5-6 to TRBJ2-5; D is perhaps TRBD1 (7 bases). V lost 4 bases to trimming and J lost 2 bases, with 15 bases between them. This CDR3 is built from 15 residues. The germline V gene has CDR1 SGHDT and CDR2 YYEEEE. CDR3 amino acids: CASSLTGDSQETQYF. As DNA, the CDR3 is TGTGCCAGCAGCCTCACGGGGGACAGTCAAGAGACCCAGTACTTC.

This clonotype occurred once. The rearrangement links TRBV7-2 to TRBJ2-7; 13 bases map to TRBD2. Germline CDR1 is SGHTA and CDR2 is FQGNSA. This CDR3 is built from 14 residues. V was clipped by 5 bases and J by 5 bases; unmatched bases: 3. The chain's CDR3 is CASSTSGGAHEQYF. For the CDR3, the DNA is TGTGCCAGCAGCACTAGCGGGGGGGCCCACGAGCAGTACTTC.

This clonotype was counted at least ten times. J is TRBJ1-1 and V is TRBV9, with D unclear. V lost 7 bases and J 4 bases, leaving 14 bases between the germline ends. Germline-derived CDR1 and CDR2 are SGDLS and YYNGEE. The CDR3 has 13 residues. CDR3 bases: TGTGCCAGCGGAAAAATATCAGGCACTGAAGCTTTCTTT. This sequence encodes CASGKISGTEAFF. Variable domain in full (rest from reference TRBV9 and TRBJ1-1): DSGVTQTPKHLITATGQRVTLRCSPRSGDLSVYWYQQSLDQGLQFLIQYYNGEERAKGNILERFSAQQFPDLHSELNLSSLELGDSALYFCASGKISGTEAFFGQGTRLTVV.

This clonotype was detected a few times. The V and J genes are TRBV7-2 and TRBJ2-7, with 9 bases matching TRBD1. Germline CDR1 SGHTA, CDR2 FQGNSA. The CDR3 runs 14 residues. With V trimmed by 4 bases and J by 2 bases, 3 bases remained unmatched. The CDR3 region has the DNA TGTGCCAGCAGCTCCGGGACAGGGACCTACGAGCAGTACTTC. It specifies CASSSGTGTYEQYF. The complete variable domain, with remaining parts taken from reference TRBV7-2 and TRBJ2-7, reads GAGVSQSPSNKVTEKGKDVELRCDPISGHTALYWYRQSLGQGLEFLIYFQGNSAPDKSGLPSDRFSAERTGGSVSTLTIQRTQQEDSAVYLCASSSGTGTYEQYFGPGTRLTVT.

CDR3 residues: CASSSGQGSYEQYF. CDR3 nucleotide sequence: TGTGCCAGCAGCTCCGGACAGGGGTCCTACGAGCAGTACTTC. V and J are TRBV7-2 and TRBJ2-7, with 9 bases that match TRBD1. The V and J ends lost 4 bases and 1 base, in that order; junction bases with no gene match: 2. The germline V gene has CDR1 SGHTA and CDR2 FQGNSA. The length of the CDR3 is 14 residues.